A single sample is the source of the 26 T cell receptor beta chains below, sequenced in a study of blood T cell repertoires in COVID-19. The data were produced by immunoSEQ multiplex PCR, yet TCRdb's version contains in-frame clones alone and is incomplete. The sample holds about 340,000 clones; around 86% are singletons and the top ten take 6% to 7%. Sample: peripheral blood. These receptors all stem from a woman in her fifties or sixties with COVID-19, enrolled during active disease.

J is TRBJ2-3 and V is TRBV2; a possible D gene is TRBD1 (5 bases). Deletions cut 3 bases from V and 0 bases from J, with 19 bases between. There are 18 residues in the CDR3. Germline CDR1 is SNHLY and CDR2 is FYNNEI. CDR3 in amino acids: CASSDQVGHFSSTDTQYF. As DNA, the CDR3 is TGTGCCAGCAGTGATCAGGTGGGGCATTTCTCGAGCACAGATACGCAGTATTTT. The whole variable domain, remainder taken from reference TRBV2 and TRBJ2-3, is EPEVTQTPSHQVTQMGQEVILRCVPISNHLYFYWYRQILGQKVEFLVSFYNNEISEKSEIFDDQFSVERPDGSNFTLKIRSTKLEDSAMYFCASSDQVGHFSSTDTQYFGPGTRLTVL.

The V gene is TRBV19, the J gene TRBJ1-1; D perhaps matches TRBD1 (6 bases). This CDR3 spans 12 amino acids. The V and J ends lost 3 bases and 12 bases respectively, with 14 bases between them. Germline V gene lookup returns CDR1 LNHDA and CDR2 SQIVND (reference sequence). In nucleotides, the CDR3 is TGTGCCAGTAGTATCAATCAGGGGAGTACTTTCTTT. Translation gives CASSINQGSTFF.

V usage is TRBV7-9 and J usage is TRBJ1-2; unclear D gene. Germline V gene lookup returns CDR1 SEHNR and CDR2 FQNEAQ (reference sequence). The V end was cut by 1 base, the J end by 4 bases, with 10 bases between. This CDR3 has 14 residues. The CDR3 protein is CASSLVAEVYGYTF. As DNA, the CDR3 is TGTGCCAGCAGCTTAGTGGCCGAGGTCTATGGCTACACCTTC.

V is TRBV28 and J is TRBJ2-7, with D hard to call. There are 16 residues in the CDR3. V gave up 3 bases and J gave up 0 bases, with 15 bases separating them. The germline V gene encodes CDR1 MDHEN and CDR2 SYDVKM. This CDR3 reads CASSFKRNPRSYEQYF. The CDR3 DNA sequence: TGTGCCAGCAGTTTTAAGAGGAATCCCCGCTCCTACGAGCAGTACTTC.

This rearrangement joins TRBV28 to TRBJ2-3, with 7 bases matching TRBD1. Germline CDR1 is MDHEN and CDR2 is SYDVKM. V trimming: 5 bases; J trimming: 4 bases; junction bases outside the gene matches: 9. The CDR3 covers 15 residues. The CDR3, as DNA: TGTGCCAGCAGTATACGACAGGGAGTTGCAGATACGCAGTATTTT. It translates to CASSIRQGVADTQYF.

The chain couples TRBV7-2 to TRBJ2-1, with 11 bases matching TRBD2. From germline, CDR1 is SGHTA and CDR2 FQGNSA. This CDR3 has 16 residues. After removal of 1 base from V and 12 bases from J, the junction contained 11 bases not matched to a gene. CDR3 bases: TGTGCCAGCAGCTTAGAAGGGACTAGCGGAGGTCAAAGGCAGTTCTTC. Its protein product is CASSLEGTSGGQRQFF.

The chain employs TRBV7-9 and TRBJ2-1, with 10 bases fitting TRBD1. The germline V gene encodes CDR1 SEHNR and CDR2 FQNEAQ (reference sequence). The CDR3 consists of 19 residues. J was trimmed by 0 bases and V by 4 bases; bases with no gene match: 12. The CDR3 is CASSSKSPGQGSSYNEQFF. The CDR3 nucleotides read TGTGCCAGCAGCTCAAAGTCCCCGGGACAGGGGAGCTCCTACAATGAGCAGTTCTTC. The complete variable domain, with remaining parts taken from reference TRBV7-9 and TRBJ2-1, reads DTGVSQNPRHKITKRGQNVTFRCDPISEHNRLYWYRQTLGQGPEFLTYFQNEAQLEKSRLLSDRFSAERPKGSFSTLEIQRTEQGDSAMYLCASSSKSPGQGSSYNEQFFGPGTRLTVL.

V usage is TRBV5-5 and J usage is TRBJ2-2; 9 bases are shared with TRBD2. The CDR3 runs 15 residues. Germline CDR1 SGHKS, CDR2 YYEKEE (reference sequence). J lost 5 bases, V lost 2 bases, and 4 bases had no gene match. CDR3 region: CASSFIAGETGELFF. CDR3 sequence (DNA): TGTGCCAGCAGCTTTATAGCGGGAGAAACCGGGGAGCTGTTTTTT. Variable domain in full (rest from reference TRBV5-5 and TRBJ2-2): DAGVTQSPTHLIKTRGQQVTLRCSPISGHKSVSWYQQVLGQGPQFIFQYYEKEERGRGNFPDRFSARQFPNYSSELNVNALLLGDSALYLCASSFIAGETGELFFGEGSRLTVL.

This clone was recorded a few times. The rearrangement uses TRBV2 and TRBJ2-6, with D possibly matching TRBD1 (5 bases). Germline assignment: CDR1 SNHLY and CDR2 FYNNEI. The CDR3 spans 14 residues. V dropped 9 bases and J dropped 0 bases, with 9 bases sitting between them. The CDR3 DNA reads as TGTGCCAGAAAGGGGAACTCTGGGGCCAACGTCCTGACTTTC. This gives the protein CARKGNSGANVLTF.

There are a few counts of this clone. The CDR3 bases are TGTGCCAGCAGCTTAGAACCTGGGACAGGGTTAGACTATGGCTACACCTTC. Amino acid sequence: CASSLEPGTGLDYGYTF. The J gene is TRBJ1-2, the V gene TRBV7-2, with 9 bases fitting TRBD1. V lost 1 base, J lost 3 bases, and 9 bases stayed unmatched. The CDR3 is 17 residues long. The germline V gene encodes CDR1 SGHTA and CDR2 FQGNSA. The full variable domain, in which reference TRBV7-2 and TRBJ1-2 provide the parts outside the CDR3, is GAGVSQSPSNKVTEKGKDVELRCDPISGHTALYWYRQSLGQGLEFLIYFQGNSAPDKSGLPSDRFSAERTGGSVSTLTIQRTQQEDSAVYLCASSLEPGTGLDYGYTFGSGTRLTVV.

This sequence joins TRBV29-1 and TRBJ2-2; a weak D match, TRBD2 (5 bases). The CDR3 is 16 amino acids. The V end was cut by 3 bases, the J end by 7 bases, with 21 bases between. Germline V gives CDR1 SQVTM, CDR2 ANQGSEA. The DNA of the CDR3 is TGCAGCGTTGAGGTAGGGAGCGGAAAGAGACGCGGGGAGCTGTTTTTT. Its translation is CSVEVGSGKRRGELFF.

V and J are TRBV5-6 and TRBJ1-5, with 9 bases fitting TRBD1. The CDR3 totals 15 residues. Germline trimming cut 4 bases from V and 2 bases from J; bases unmatched to any gene: 4. Per germline, CDR1 SGHDT and CDR2 YYEEEE. CDR3: CASSETGGGNQPQHF. Written as DNA, the CDR3 is TGTGCCAGCAGCGAAACAGGGGGCGGCAATCAGCCCCAGCATTTT.

The chain links TRBV18 to TRBJ1-5, with D possibly matching TRBD1 (6 bases). Germline V gene lookup returns CDR1 KGHSH and CDR2 LQKENI. CDR3 length equals 14 residues. Trimming took off 2 bases at V and 6 bases at J, with 11 bases between the two ends. The CDR3 loop reads CASSPGGVGQPQHF. The CDR3 coding sequence is TGTGCCAGCTCACCAGGGGGCGTGGGTCAGCCCCAGCATTTT.

In the case of this clone: At the DNA level, this CDR3 is encoded by other sequences in the same sample as well. The chain combines TRBV6-2 or TRBV6-3 with TRBJ1-1, with D possibly TRBD1 on 6 matching bases. Germline V gene data show CDR1 as MNHEY and CDR2 as SVGEGT. The germline V and J ends were trimmed by 0 bases and 5 bases, with 10 bases remaining between them. The CDR3 runs to 14 residues. The CDR3 protein is CASSYSTGWTEAFF. For the CDR3, the DNA is TGTGCCAGCAGTTACTCGACAGGATGGACTGAAGCTTTCTTT.

The V call is TRBV28, the J call TRBJ2-6, with TRBD1 matching 9 bases. J gave up 1 base and V 6 bases, and 10 bases lay outside the gene matches. The CDR3 sequence is 18 residues long. Germline V gene data show CDR1 as MDHEN and CDR2 as SYDVKM. As DNA, the CDR3 is TGTGCCAGCAGAACCACGGGACAGGGCATTTCTGGGGCCAACGTCCTGACTTTC. The encoded protein is CASRTTGQGISGANVLTF.

This rearrangement joins TRBV11-3 to TRBJ2-1; weak D call: TRBD1 (7 bases). Looked up from germline, CDR1 is SGHNT and CDR2 is YENEEA. This CDR3 contains 14 residues. The V and J ends lost 4 bases and 4 bases respectively, with 11 bases between them. For the CDR3, the DNA is TGTGCCAGCAGCTCAGGGGGGTTTTACAATGAGCAGTTCTTC. Residues: CASSSGGFYNEQFF.

The chain is built from TRBV6-5 and TRBJ2-5, with D perhaps TRBD1 (7 bases). Germline V CDR1 and CDR2: MNHEY, SVGAGI. The CDR3 loop spans 14 amino acids. V was pared by 8 bases and J by 3 bases, with 16 bases between. CDR3 loop: CASSGGFVKETQYF. Written as DNA, the CDR3 is TGTGCCAGCTCAGGGGGGTTTGTGAAAGAGACCCAGTACTTC.

The V gene is TRBV15, the J gene TRBJ2-3; tentatively, D is TRBD1 (5 bases). Trimming cost V 1 base and J 3 bases, with 11 bases left between them. The germline CDR1 and CDR2 sequences are LNHNV and YYDKDF (reference sequence). The CDR3 spans 15 residues. DNA for the CDR3: TGTGCCACCAGCAGAGTAGCAGGGTTGACAGATACGCAGTATTTT. Its protein is CATSRVAGLTDTQYF.

This clone has just a few counts. CDR3 region: CASSQSDRGSTGELFF. CDR3 coding DNA: TGCGCCAGCAGTCAATCCGACAGGGGAAGCACCGGGGAGCTGTTTTTT. This chain joins TRBV23-1 and TRBJ2-2, with 8 nucleotides matching TRBD1. TRBV23-1 is designated an ORF whose function remains uncertain. The CDR3 extends over 16 amino acids. J lost 4 bases, V lost 0 bases, and 4 bases had no gene match.

This sequence joins TRBV11-2 and TRBJ2-3, with 7 bases matching TRBD2. Germline CDR1 reads SGHAT; CDR2 reads FQNNGV. Unmatched junction bases numbered 13, after V lost 4 bases and J lost 6 bases. This CDR3 has 16 amino acids. The CDR3 sequence: CASSSWGGRVSDTQYF. The CDR3 coding sequence is TGTGCCAGCAGCTCTTGGGGGGGGAGGGTGAGTGATACGCAGTATTTT.

The gene calls are TRBV20-1 and TRBJ2-7; D is ambiguous. Looked up from germline, CDR1 is DFQATT and CDR2 is SNEGSKA (reference sequence). Trimming took off 3 bases at V and 4 bases at J, with 13 bases between the two ends. The CDR3 loop spans 13 amino acids. The CDR3 region is CSASGDPRYEQYF. The CDR3 region has the DNA TGCAGTGCTAGTGGAGACCCCAGGTACGAGCAGTACTTC.

J is TRBJ1-2 and V is TRBV7-9; 7 bases are a match to TRBD1. Germline V CDR1 and CDR2: SEHNR, FQNEAQ (reference sequence). This CDR3 has 13 amino acids. With V trimmed by 5 bases and J by 5 bases, 5 bases remained unmatched. The DNA for the CDR3 is TGTGCCAGCAGCCGACAGGGAACGTATGGCTACACCTTC. The encoded protein is CASSRQGTYGYTF.

This clone was recorded a few times. The genes are TRBV30 and TRBJ2-7; 9 positions match TRBD1. V lost 5 bases and J lost 0; bases outside the gene matches: 5. The CDR3 loop spans 14 amino acids. Germline CDR1 GTSNPN, CDR2 SVGIG (reference sequence). CDR3 in DNA: TGTGCCTGGCTAGGACAGGGGAGCTCCTACGAGCAGTACTTC. Amino acid sequence: CAWLGQGSSYEQYF.

The rearrangement links TRBV3-1 (or the pseudogene TRBV3-2) to TRBJ2-1; 10 positions agree with TRBD2. CDR1 LGHDT and CDR2 YNNKEL come from the germline V gene (reference sequence). There are 15 residues in the CDR3. V lost 3 bases, J lost 7 bases, and 6 bases stayed unmatched. The CDR3 region is CASSHRTSGLNEQFF. The DNA for the CDR3 is TGTGCCAGCAGCCATAGGACTAGCGGACTTAATGAGCAGTTCTTC.

In this sample, this clone turned up once. The chain joins TRBV19 to TRBJ2-5, with TRBD2 matching over 7 bases. V lost 8 bases and J lost 6; bases outside the gene matches: 9. The CDR3 contains 13 residues. Germline CDR1 reads LNHDA; CDR2 reads SQIVND (reference sequence). The CDR3 reads CASRGGSNKTQYF. CDR3 DNA: TGTGCCAGTCGCGGCGGGAGTAATAAGACCCAGTACTTC.

This clone was recorded only once. The germline gene is not matched at one end of the junction; a read error may be the cause. CDR3 sequence: CASSPLRRTGELFF. The CDR3 DNA sequence: TGTGCTAGCAGCCCACTGCGGAGGACCGGGGAGCTGTTTTTT. The chain employs TRBV7-7 and TRBJ2-2, with D tentatively TRBD2 (5 bases). The CDR3 length is 14 residues. Per germline, CDR1 SSHAT and CDR2 FNYEAQ (reference sequence).